This T cell receptor (beta chain) stems from a study of shared clonotypes between healthy human individuals. Germline trimming cut 5 bases from V and 0 bases from J; bases unmatched to any gene: 6. This CDR3 comprises 16 residues. Germline loops: CDR1 MNHEY, CDR2 SMNVEV (reference sequence). An assay was performed, and its level was deep. Repertoires were generated with immunoSEQ multiplex PCR, while TCRdb's copy carries only in-frame clones and drops some. The sample has over a million clones, around 97% seen once; the top ten hold roughly 1.2%. The origin of this receptor is a man aged 25-40 years in good health. V and J are TRBV27 and TRBJ2-7; TRBD2 matches at 11 bases. Sequencing used naive CD4+ T cells sorted from blood. Subset indicated: CD45RA+ positively selected. CDR3: CASSTGTSGYSYEQYF. CDR3 in DNA: TGTGCCAGCAGTACTGGGACTAGCGGTTACTCCTACGAGCAGTACTTC.